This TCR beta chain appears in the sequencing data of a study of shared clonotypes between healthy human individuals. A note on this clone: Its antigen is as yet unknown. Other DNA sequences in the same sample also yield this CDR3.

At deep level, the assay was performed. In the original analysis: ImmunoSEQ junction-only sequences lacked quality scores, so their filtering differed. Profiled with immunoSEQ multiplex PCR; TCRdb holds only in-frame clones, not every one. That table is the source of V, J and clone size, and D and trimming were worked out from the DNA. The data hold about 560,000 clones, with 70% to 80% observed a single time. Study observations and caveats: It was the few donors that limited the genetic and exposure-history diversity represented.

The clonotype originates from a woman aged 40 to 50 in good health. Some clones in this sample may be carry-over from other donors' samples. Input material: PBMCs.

The chain's CDR3 is CASSTTSGSYEQYF. The CDR3 DNA is TGCGCCAGCAGCACGACTAGCGGGAGTTACGAGCAGTACTTC. The rearrangement links TRBV5-1 to TRBJ2-7, with 12 bases aligning to TRBD2. V was clipped by 4 bases and J by 4 bases; unmatched bases: 3. CDR3 size: 14 residues. Germline CDR1 SGHRS, CDR2 YFSETQ. The variable domain in full, completed from reference TRBV5-1 and TRBJ2-7, reads KAGVTQTPRYLIKTRGQQVTLSCSPISGHRSVSWYQQTPGQGLQFLFEYFSETQRNKGNFPGRFSGRQFSNSRSEMNVSTLELGDSALYLCASSTTSGSYEQYFGPGTRLTVT.